The next 10 T cell receptor beta chains were all read from a single sample in a study of blood T cell repertoires in COVID-19. Profiling relied on immunoSEQ multiplex PCR, and the TCRdb table lists in-frame clones only, not all of them. The profile shows 100,000 or so clones, 85% of them singletons. The material sequenced was peripheral blood. The receptor source for this set is a woman aged 65 to 85 with active or convalescent COVID-19.

J is TRBJ1-3 and V is TRBV19, with no clear D. The ends were cut back, 5 bases at V and 2 bases at J, with 13 bases in the middle. The CDR3 spans 15 residues. Germline CDR1 is LNHDA and CDR2 is SQIVND (reference sequence). The CDR3 protein is CASSRSVAAGNTIYF. CDR3 nucleotide sequence: TGTGCCAGTAGTCGGTCTGTAGCCGCTGGAAACACCATATATTTT.

This chain uses TRBV9 with TRBJ1-2; D remains unclear. This CDR3 region has 17 residues. Between the trimmed V and J ends, which lost 0 bases and 3 bases, there was a span of 18 bases. Germline CDR1 SGDLS, CDR2 YYNGEE. The CDR3 protein is CASSVGSSLAQYYGYTF. The CDR3, as DNA: TGTGCCAGCAGCGTAGGGAGTAGTCTAGCCCAGTACTATGGCTACACCTTC.

In its sample, this clone was seen once. The chain couples TRBV18 to TRBJ1-6; a weak D match, TRBD1 (5 bases). CDR1 is KGHSH, CDR2 LQKENI, per germline. The ends were cut back, 4 bases at V and 8 bases at J, with 18 bases in the middle. This CDR3 is built from 16 residues. CDR3 bases: TGTGCCAGCTCACGGGACGCGGGGGAGTCGGATTCACCCCTCCACTTT. This gives the protein CASSRDAGESDSPLHF.

V usage is TRBV2 and J usage is TRBJ1-2; TRBD1 might be the D (6 bases). With 3 bases removed from V and 0 bases from J, the gap between germline ends came to 8 bases. The CDR3 consists of 14 residues. Germline assignment: CDR1 SNHLY and CDR2 FYNNEI. Here the CDR3 reads CASSDRGTNYGYTF. The CDR3 DNA reads TGTGCCAGCAGTGACAGGGGAACTAACTATGGCTACACCTTC.

This chain joins TRBV6-1 and TRBJ2-7; TRBD1 matches at 12 bases. Trimming removed 3 bases from V and 5 bases from J; junction bases left unmatched: 8. The CDR3 sequence is 16 residues long. Germline-derived CDR1 and CDR2 are MNHNS and SASEGT. The CDR3 sequence is CASSDGTGGAINEQYF. The CDR3 DNA reads TGTGCCAGCAGTGATGGGACAGGGGGCGCCATTAACGAGCAGTACTTC.

This rearrangement joins TRBV6-5 to TRBJ1-1; D is unresolved. The germline V and J ends were trimmed by 6 bases and 2 bases, with 13 bases remaining between them. Germline V gene data show CDR1 as MNHEY and CDR2 as SVGAGI. The CDR3 runs to 14 residues. The CDR3 nucleotides are TGTGCCAGCAGCCCCCTTATTCCTAACACTGAAGCTTTCTTT. Translation gives CASSPLIPNTEAFF.

The chain couples TRBV29-1 to TRBJ1-2; D is uncertain. The V and J ends lost 2 bases and 5 bases respectively, with 6 bases between them. The length of the CDR3 is 11 residues. Germline-derived CDR1 and CDR2 are SQVTM and ANQGSEA. In DNA, the CDR3 is TGCAGCGTTGAACCAATTTATGGCTACACCTTC. Its protein product is CSVEPIYGYTF.

This chain connects TRBV7-2 to TRBJ1-2, with 8 bases aligning to TRBD1. This CDR3 has 13 residues. Germline V gives CDR1 SGHTA, CDR2 FQGNSA. Losses at the gene ends were 4 bases for V and 13 bases for J; bases not matched to a gene: 11. DNA for the CDR3: TGTGCCAGCAGCTCAGTCGATCAGGGGGCTAGCACCTTC. Protein: CASSSVDQGASTF.

J is TRBJ1-5 and V is TRBV15; 7 nucleotides align to TRBD1. There are 16 residues in the CDR3. V shed 2 bases, J shed 1 base, and the junction held 5 bases outside the gene matches. CDR1 and CDR2 from the germline V gene are LNHNV and YYDKDF (reference sequence). The CDR3 region has the DNA TGTGCCACCAGCAGAACAGGGGCGCTAAGCAATCAGCCCCAGCATTTT. Its protein is CATSRTGALSNQPQHF.

This rearrangement joins TRBV6-1 to TRBJ2-5, with 7 bases aligning to TRBD2. The V gene's germline CDR1 is MNHNS and CDR2 SASEGT. V gave up 1 base and J gave up 2 bases; unmatched junction bases: 4. The CDR3 is 15 residues long. The CDR3 region is CASSEELARQETQYF. The CDR3 nucleotides are TGTGCCAGCAGTGAAGAACTAGCGAGGCAAGAGACCCAGTACTTC.